Below are 31 T cell receptor beta chains sequenced from a single sample in a study of blood T cell repertoires in COVID-19 (dated by TCRdb to between 2020 and 2021). The protocol used for the library was the immunoSEQ multiplex PCR assay. TCRdb mirrors the immuneACCESS table, restricted to in-frame sequences. Some clones are absent from its copies; in checked studies, under half trace to an unresolved V gene, and the reason for the others is unknown. The sample table shows over 70,000 clones, and about 90% are seen once. The ten largest clones capture around 10% of the sample. Sample: peripheral blood. The receptors shown here come from an elderly man with acute or convalescent COVID-19.

The chain recombines TRBV4-1 with TRBJ1-2, with D perhaps matching TRBD1 (5 bases). Germline V lookup: CDR1 MGHRA, CDR2 YSYEKL. Trimming pared 0 bases from V and 7 bases from J, leaving 15 bases between. The CDR3 is 15 amino acids. CDR3: CASSQERTLDIGYTF. The CDR3 nucleotides are TGCGCCAGCAGCCAAGAAAGGACCCTGGACATTGGCTACACCTTC.

The chain carries TRBV18 and TRBJ1-2, with 7 bases fitting TRBD1. Trimming cost V 3 bases and J 5 bases; bases outside gene matches: 15. The CDR3 length is 17 residues. The germline CDR1 and CDR2 sequences are KGHSH and LQKENI. CDR3 sequence: CASSPLMEGGGFYGYTF. The CDR3 DNA is TGTGCCAGCTCACCCCTAATGGAAGGGGGCGGATTTTATGGCTACACCTTC. The variable domain in full, completed from reference TRBV18 and TRBJ1-2, reads NAGVMQNPRHLVRRRGQEARLRCSPMKGHSHVYWYRQLPEEGLKFMVYLQKENIIDESGMPKERFSAEFPKEGPSILRIQQVVRGDSAAYFCASSPLMEGGGFYGYTFGSGTRLTVV.

This clone appeared a few times. CDR3 protein: CASMASGTDTQYF. CDR3 coding DNA: TGTGCCAGCATGGCTAGCGGGACAGATACGCAGTATTTT. The chain employs TRBV6-5 and TRBJ2-3, with 8 bases matching TRBD2. This CDR3 has 13 amino acids. V lost 7 bases to trimming and J lost 3 bases; unmatched junction nucleotides: 3. The germline V gene has CDR1 MNHEY and CDR2 SVGAGI.

The chain is built from TRBV3-1 (or the pseudogene TRBV3-2) and TRBJ1-4; TRBD1 agrees at 8 bases. Losses at the gene ends were 6 bases for V and 8 bases for J; bases not matched to a gene: 5. Germline V lookup: CDR1 LGHDT, CDR2 YNNKEL (reference sequence). CDR3 length: 13 residues. CDR3 sequence: CASRRQGREKLFF. DNA for the CDR3: TGTGCCAGCAGGCGACAGGGGCGCGAAAAACTGTTTTTT.

The chain combines TRBV29-1 with TRBJ2-7; tentative D call: TRBD1 (6 bases). Trimming left V 5 bases short and J 1 base short, with 15 bases between. The CDR3 contains 14 residues. The V gene's germline CDR1 is SQVTM and CDR2 ANQGSEA. The CDR3 is CSVSDSLWSYEQYF. CDR3 bases: TGCAGCGTTTCGGACAGTCTTTGGTCCTACGAGCAGTACTTC.

This chain links TRBV9 with TRBJ2-1; perhaps TRBD2 as D (6 bases). The CDR3 has 14 amino acids. CDR1 and CDR2 from the germline V gene are SGDLS and YYNGEE. Trimming removed 0 bases at V and 8 bases at J, with 12 bases between. The CDR3 protein is CASSVVSGGYEQFF. CDR3 coding DNA: TGTGCCAGCAGCGTAGTCAGTGGGGGGTATGAGCAGTTCTTC.

The chain uses TRBV20-1 and TRBJ1-5; 8 nucleotides agree with TRBD1. This CDR3 comprises 16 residues. Germline V gene data show CDR1 as DFQATT and CDR2 as SNEGSKA (reference sequence). Trimming removed 3 bases from V and 5 bases from J; junction bases left unmatched: 12. CDR3 region: CSASQGAGGSDQPQHF. As DNA, the CDR3 is TGCAGTGCTAGTCAGGGGGCAGGGGGTTCAGATCAGCCCCAGCATTTT.

This sequence joins TRBV7-9 and TRBJ1-2; TRBD1 might be the D (6 bases). Trimming left V 2 bases short and J 5 bases short, with 18 bases between. Germline V gene sequence: CDR1 SEHNR, CDR2 FQNEAQ (reference sequence). The CDR3 extends over 16 amino acids. CDR3 protein: CASSLLTSRDKYGYTF. DNA for the CDR3: TGTGCCAGCAGCTTATTAACCTCTCGGGACAAATATGGCTACACCTTC.

The chain recombines TRBV3-1 (or the pseudogene TRBV3-2) with TRBJ1-6; TRBD1 matches 9 bases. The V and J ends lost 4 bases and 1 base, in that order; junction bases with no gene match: 5. Germline V CDR1 and CDR2: LGHDT, YNNKEL (reference sequence). The CDR3 length is 17 residues. The CDR3 region has the DNA TGTGCCAGCAGCCGACAACAGGGGGCATCCTATAATTCACCCCTCCACTTT. Protein: CASSRQQGASYNSPLHF.

About this clone: The sample contains more than one DNA sequence encoding this CDR3. The chain links TRBV2 to TRBJ2-7; D remains unclear. Per the germline V gene, CDR1 is SNHLY and CDR2 is FYNNEI. This CDR3 is 11 amino acids long. V lost 4 bases and J lost 3, with 4 bases in between. CDR3 nucleotide sequence: TGTGCCAGCAGTGCCCTCTACGAGCAGTACTTC. Protein: CASSALYEQYF.

The chain joins TRBV9 to TRBJ1-2; D not certain. Germline V gene lookup returns CDR1 SGDLS and CDR2 YYNGEE. V lost 3 bases and J lost 1, with 13 bases in between. The length of the CDR3 is 15 residues. CDR3 residues: CASSERSGSNYGYTF. CDR3 bases: TGTGCCAGCAGCGAGAGATCCGGGAGTAACTATGGCTACACCTTC.

The V and J genes are TRBV14 and TRBJ1-1; D gene uncertain. The CDR3 sequence is 15 residues long. Trimming pared 1 base from V and 1 base from J, leaving 10 bases between. Germline lookup yields CDR1 SGHDN and CDR2 FVKESK. The CDR3 nucleotides read TGTGCCAGCAGCCAAGTCCCCCCCAAGAACACTGAAGCTTTCTTT. Its protein product is CASSQVPPKNTEAFF.

V usage is TRBV9 and J usage is TRBJ2-3; 7 bases agree with TRBD2. The trim removed 4 bases at V and 6 bases at J, leaving 11 bases unmatched. Germline lookup yields CDR1 SGDLS and CDR2 YYNGEE. The length of the CDR3 is 15 residues. CDR3 residues: CASSSLGLGIDTQYF. CDR3 DNA sequence: TGTGCCAGCAGCTCGCTAGGACTAGGGATTGATACGCAGTATTTT.

The chain uses TRBV19 and TRBJ2-3; a possible D gene is TRBD1 (6 bases). Between the trimmed V and J ends, which lost 6 bases and 6 bases, there was a span of 16 bases. The CDR3 totals 14 residues. The germline gives CDR1 LNHDA, CDR2 SQIVND (reference sequence). The CDR3 bases are TGTGCCAGTAGGTCCAATGGGGGCGAGGATACGCAGTATTTT. Its protein is CASRSNGGEDTQYF.

The chain has TRBV18 and TRBJ2-4; a possible D gene is TRBD2 (5 bases). This CDR3 contains 15 residues. Trimming removed 0 bases from V and 8 bases from J, with 14 bases in between. The V gene's germline CDR1 is KGHSH and CDR2 LQKENI. The CDR3 DNA reads TGTGCCAGCTCACCACCGCGGGCGGCTGAGGACATTCAGTACTTC. As protein: CASSPPRAAEDIQYF.

This rearrangement joins TRBV24-1 to TRBJ2-2; TRBD2 matches at 10 bases. V lost 0 bases to trimming and J lost 4 bases; unmatched junction nucleotides: 4. Germline CDR1 and CDR2: KGHDR and SFDVKD. This CDR3 contains 17 residues. The CDR3 nucleotides are TGTGCCACCAGTGATTTGGTAGCTAGCGGGGGCACCGGGGAGCTGTTTTTT. Its protein product is CATSDLVASGGTGELFF.

V and J are TRBV3-1 (or the pseudogene TRBV3-2) and TRBJ2-1; 9 bases are a match to TRBD2. Germline V gene data show CDR1 as LGHDT and CDR2 as YNNKEL (reference sequence). V shed 8 bases, J shed 7 bases, and the junction held 9 bases outside the gene matches. The CDR3 is 14 amino acids. The CDR3 reads CASHGGGVINEQFF. Written as DNA, the CDR3 is TGTGCCAGCCATGGCGGGGGGGTTATTAATGAGCAGTTCTTC.

The chain couples TRBV27 to TRBJ1-6, with no clear D. Per the germline V gene, CDR1 is MNHEY and CDR2 is SMNVEV (reference sequence). V lost 2 bases to trimming and J lost 7 bases, with 9 bases between them. The CDR3 length is 14 residues. In DNA form, the CDR3 reads TGTGCCAGCAGTTTAGGGCCTATAAATTCACCCCTCCACTTT. It translates to CASSLGPINSPLHF.

This clone appeared once. The chain links TRBV9 to TRBJ1-2, with D perhaps matching TRBD1 (5 bases). V gave up 2 bases and J gave up 4 bases, with 6 bases separating them. Germline V lookup: CDR1 SGDLS, CDR2 YYNGEE. The CDR3 loop spans 12 amino acids. CDR3 protein: CASSVDSYGYTF. The CDR3 DNA reads as TGTGCCAGCAGCGTCGACAGCTATGGCTACACCTTC.

The chain links TRBV7-3 to TRBJ2-7; 11 bases are a match to TRBD1. CDR1 is SGHTA and CDR2 is FQGTGA in the germline V gene. V trimming: 3 bases; J trimming: 3 bases; junction bases outside the gene matches: 4. CDR3 length: 15 amino acids. CDR3: CASSLGQGGSYEQYF. The DNA for the CDR3 is TGTGCCAGCAGCTTGGGACAGGGGGGAAGCTACGAGCAGTACTTC.

The chain uses TRBV14 and TRBJ1-2, with D perhaps TRBD1 (6 bases). The CDR3 totals 16 residues. V was pared by 3 bases and J by 7 bases, with 21 bases between. Germline V lookup: CDR1 SGHDN, CDR2 FVKESK. The CDR3 region has the DNA TGTGCCAGCAGCCACCGATCGACCAGGGGTCCGGGTGGCTACACCTTC. Translation: CASSHRSTRGPGGYTF.

This chain links TRBV30 with TRBJ1-1, with 7 nucleotides matching TRBD1. J lost 6 bases, V lost 0 bases, and 10 bases had no gene match. The CDR3 is 15 residues long. Germline assignment: CDR1 GTSNPN and CDR2 SVGIG (reference sequence). The DNA of the CDR3 is TGTGCCTGGAGTGTCGTGGAGGGGGCTAGGGCTGAAGCTTTCTTT. Its protein product is CAWSVVEGARAEAFF.

V usage is TRBV6-5 and J usage is TRBJ2-7, with 9 bases fitting TRBD1. Germline V gives CDR1 MNHEY, CDR2 SVGAGI. CDR3 size: 13 residues. V was clipped by 10 bases and J by 4 bases; unmatched bases: 8. The CDR3 reads CATTGTGRYEQYF. In DNA, the CDR3 is TGTGCCACAACCGGGACAGGGCGGTACGAGCAGTACTTC.

This chain connects TRBV5-6 to TRBJ2-3, with TRBD2 matching 9 bases. The germline V gene encodes CDR1 SGHDT and CDR2 YYEEEE. The CDR3 runs to 13 residues. Unmatched junction bases numbered 6, after V lost 4 bases and J lost 9 bases. The chain's CDR3 is CASSKRLADTQYF. The DNA for the CDR3 is TGTGCCAGCAGCAAAAGACTAGCGGACACGCAGTATTTT.

The rearrangement links TRBV3-1 (or the pseudogene TRBV3-2) to TRBJ2-1; TRBD2 matches at 9 bases. This CDR3 comprises 16 residues. Germline values: CDR1 LGHDT, CDR2 YNNKEL (reference sequence). V was clipped by 2 bases and J by 6 bases; unmatched bases: 8. The CDR3 DNA follows: TGTGCCAGCAGCCAATCTGGGCTAGCGGGGATCAATGAGCAGTTCTTC. Translated, it gives CASSQSGLAGINEQFF.

The chain is built from TRBV28 and TRBJ1-2; TRBD1 matches 7 bases. Germline CDR1 is MDHEN and CDR2 is SYDVKM. The V gene end was trimmed by 3 bases and the J gene end by 4 bases; junction bases not matched to a gene: 14. This CDR3 region has 17 residues. The CDR3 coding sequence is TGTGCCAGCAGTTTGGGGGGAATTGGACAGGAAATCTATGGCTACACCTTC. Translated, it gives CASSLGGIGQEIYGYTF.

V usage is TRBV5-1 and J usage is TRBJ1-1; D is possibly TRBD1 (6 bases). The CDR3 runs to 16 residues. V was cut by 4 bases and J by 4 bases, with 20 bases left in between. The germline V gene has CDR1 SGHRS and CDR2 YFSETQ. CDR3 protein: CASSAGASRGSTEAFF. CDR3 sequence (DNA): TGCGCCAGCAGCGCAGGGGCCTCCAGGGGATCCACTGAAGCTTTCTTT.

The CDR3 is CASSEPYYGYTF. DNA for the CDR3: TGTGCCAGCAGCGAGCCTTACTATGGCTACACCTTC. The chain employs TRBV12-3 or TRBV12-4 and TRBJ1-2, with unresolved D. V lost 6 bases to trimming and J lost 3 bases, with 8 bases between them. This CDR3 is 12 amino acids long.

In this sample, this clone turned up a few times. As DNA, the CDR3 is TGTGCCAGCATGCCAGGCCCTACGGTC. Its translation is CASMPGPTV. The genes are TRBV6-6 and TRBJ2-7; D gene unclear. The length of the CDR3 is 9 residues. Germline loops: CDR1 MNHNY, CDR2 SVGAGI (reference sequence).

J is TRBJ1-3 and V is TRBV12-3 or TRBV12-4; D unresolved. The CDR3 runs to 13 residues. V dropped 5 bases and J dropped 6 bases, with 11 bases sitting between them. CDR3 DNA sequence: TGTGCCAGCAGTCACCTAGAGGAAAACACCATATATTTT. Translated: CASSHLEENTIYF.

This chain joins TRBV7-6 and TRBJ1-1, with 8 bases aligning to TRBD1. J lost 4 bases, V lost 3 bases, and 7 bases had no gene match. CDR1 SGHVS and CDR2 FNYEAQ come from the germline V gene. The CDR3 spans 15 residues. CDR3 sequence: CASSFSDRVGTEAFF. CDR3 sequence (DNA): TGTGCCAGCAGCTTCTCGGACAGGGTAGGCACTGAAGCTTTCTTT.